This is a list of T cell receptor beta chains from one sample in a study of blood T cell repertoires in COVID-19. Profiled with immunoSEQ multiplex PCR; TCRdb holds only in-frame clones, not every one. The sample yields roughly 80,000 clones, roughly 87% seen once. The sample consisted of peripheral blood. The receptors come from a middle-aged man with acute or convalescent COVID-19. The CDR3 runs from the conserved cysteine through the conserved F or W. The order of the fields is V gene, D gene, J gene, clone size, CDR3 DNA, CDR3 protein. The D gene is left open where the match is weak. Some rows have no size entry. The others give once, few or many, or a class for an expanded clone.

>TRBV9|.|TRBJ2-1|.
TGTGCCAGCAGCGAGGGACAAGGGGTCTTCAATGAGCAGTTCTTC
CASSEGQGVFNEQFF
>TRBV6-5|TRBD1|TRBJ1-1|.
TGTGCCAGCAGTTACTCCACAGGGGTCACTGAAGCTTTCTTT
CASSYSTGVTEAFF
>TRBV6-2/TRBV6-3|.|TRBJ2-7|once
TGTGCCAGCAGTCGTTCTTCCTACGAGCAGTACTTC
CASSRSSYEQYF
>TRBV10-3|.|TRBJ1-4|few
TGTGCCACCTTTTCAGGGGAGGGAAAACTGTTTTTT
CATFSGEGKLFF
>TRBV27|.|TRBJ2-5|once
TGTGCCAGCAGTTTCGGTTATAAAGAGACCCAGTACTTC
CASSFGYKETQYF
>TRBV5-1|.|TRBJ2-7|.
TGCGCCAGCAGCTCCCGGAGCTCCTACGAGCAGTACTTC
CASSSRSSYEQYF
>TRBV6-1|.|TRBJ1-3|.
TGTGCCAGCAGTGAAACGCGGGGGTCTGGAAACACCATATATTTT
CASSETRGSGNTIYF
>TRBV12-5|.|TRBJ2-6|.
TGTGCTAGTCCCCTTTACAGGGCTCTGGCCAACGTCCTGACTTTC
CASPLYRALANVLTF
>TRBV10-3|TRBD1|TRBJ2-3|.
TGTGCCATATTGGGAAGAGCTACAGGGGGAGATACGCAGTATTTT
CAILGRATGGDTQYF
>TRBV28|.|TRBJ1-2|.
TGTGCCAGCAGTCTCGCTAACTATGGCTACACCTTC
CASSLANYGYTF
>TRBV4-3|.|TRBJ2-6|.
TGCGCCAGCAGCCAAGATGACACCCGGGGGGGGGCCAACGTCCTGACTTTC
CASSQDDTRGGANVLTF
>TRBV6-5|.|TRBJ1-3|.
TGTGCCACCCTCTGGGCCGGAAACACCATATATTTT
CATLWAGNTIYF
>TRBV5-8|.|TRBJ1-5|.
TGTGCCTCCAGCACCCCTGGAAGATTCCTAGATGATAGCAATCAGCCCCAGCATTTT
CASSTPGRFLDDSNQPQHF
>TRBV7-2|.|TRBJ1-1|few
TGTGCCAGCAGCTTTGGTCAGTTCAACACTGAAGCTTTCTTT
CASSFGQFNTEAFF
>TRBV2|.|TRBJ1-1|few
TGTGCCAGCAGATACGAAGGACAGATGAACACTGAAGCTTTCTTT
CASRYEGQMNTEAFF
>TRBV5-6|TRBD1|TRBJ2-7|few
TGTGCCAGCAGCAGGGGGCTTTTGGACGAGCAGTACTTC
CASSRGLLDEQYF
>TRBV10-2|.|TRBJ2-7|.
TGCGCCAGCGTGTCCGGGAAACTCTCCTACGAGCAGTACTTC
CASVSGKLSYEQYF